These 29 T cell receptor beta chains originate from one sample sequenced in a study of PD-L1 blockade in urothelial cancer. Documented time point: pretreatment peripheral blood. The assay was immunoSEQ multiplex PCR, and TCRdb's table has in-frame clones only and misses some. This sample carries about 81,000 clones, around 92% of them seen once, and the ten largest clones take 0.97%. The material was PBMCs, obtained around atezolizumab (anti-PD-L1) treatment. These receptors were collected from a woman older than 75 with urothelial cancer.

The chain employs TRBV19 and TRBJ1-5; D is ambiguous. Trimming removed 5 bases at V and 6 bases at J, with 5 bases between. The CDR3 consists of 11 residues. Per germline, CDR1 LNHDA and CDR2 SQIVND (reference sequence). The CDR3 protein is CASSYGQPQHF. The CDR3 nucleotides read TGTGCCAGTAGTTACGGTCAGCCCCAGCATTTT.

V gene TRBV29-1 combines with J gene TRBJ2-5, with 9 nucleotides matching TRBD1. Germline V CDR1 and CDR2: SQVTM, ANQGSEA. After removal of 4 bases from V and 8 bases from J, the junction contained 11 bases not matched to a gene. CDR3 length: 14 amino acids. CDR3 sequence (DNA): TGCAGCGTTGCCGGGACAGGGCGAATGGGAACCCAGTACTTC. This gives the protein CSVAGTGRMGTQYF.

The V gene is TRBV5-4, the J gene TRBJ2-7, with 11 bases aligning to TRBD2. Germline V gives CDR1 SGHNT, CDR2 YYREEE (reference sequence). The V gene end was trimmed by 4 bases and the J gene end by 3 bases; junction bases not matched to a gene: 9. CDR3 length: 16 residues. CDR3 in amino acids: CASSPSGLAVGYEQYF. CDR3 nucleotide sequence: TGTGCCAGCAGCCCCTCGGGACTAGCGGTCGGCTACGAGCAGTACTTC.

The chain joins TRBV20-1 to TRBJ2-5; no definite D call. Trimming removed 2 bases at V and 5 bases at J, with 6 bases between. The CDR3 spans 11 residues. The germline V gene encodes CDR1 DFQATT and CDR2 SNEGSKA (reference sequence). The CDR3 spells CSARLVETQYF. The CDR3 DNA is TGCAGTGCTAGACTAGTGGAGACCCAGTACTTC.

The rearrangement joins TRBV7-9 to TRBJ2-7; TRBD2 aligns across 7 bases. Germline lookup yields CDR1 SEHNR and CDR2 FQNEAQ (reference sequence). This CDR3 comprises 15 residues. The trim removed 5 bases at V and 2 bases at J, leaving 9 bases unmatched. The CDR3 bases are TGTGCCAGCAGCGACAATGGGGGAGGGGCCTACGAGCAGTACTTC. As protein: CASSDNGGGAYEQYF.

The genes are TRBV19 and TRBJ2-2, with TRBD1 matching over 8 bases. The CDR3 is 15 residues long. The germline CDR1 and CDR2 sequences are LNHDA and SQIVND (reference sequence). J was trimmed by 1 base and V by 6 bases; bases with no gene match: 4. This CDR3 reads CASSGQGLNTGELFF. The DNA of the CDR3 is TGTGCCAGTAGCGGACAGGGTTTGAACACCGGGGAGCTGTTTTTT.

The chain uses TRBV4-1 and TRBJ2-3, with 8 bases lining up with TRBD2. With V trimmed by 0 bases and J by 6 bases, 8 bases remained unmatched. The CDR3 contains 16 residues. Germline V gene sequence: CDR1 MGHRA, CDR2 YSYEKL. The CDR3 sequence: CASSQEGAGASDTQYF. The CDR3 DNA reads TGCGCCAGCAGCCAAGAGGGAGCGGGAGCATCGGATACGCAGTATTTT.

The chain has TRBV28 and TRBJ2-7; a weak D match, TRBD2 (6 bases). There are 9 residues in the CDR3. The germline V and J ends were trimmed by 8 bases and 8 bases, with 7 bases remaining between them. CDR1 and CDR2 from the germline V gene are MDHEN and SYDVKM. CDR3 in amino acids: CASGGKQYF. The CDR3 bases are TGTGCCAGCGGGGGGAAGCAGTACTTC.

The J gene is TRBJ1-5, the V gene TRBV9; D not certain. Trimming took off 1 base at V and 1 base at J, with 3 bases between the two ends. Germline V CDR1 and CDR2: SGDLS, YYNGEE. The CDR3 loop spans 13 amino acids. As DNA, the CDR3 is TGTGCCAGCAGCGTAAGCAGCAATCAGCCCCAGCATTTT. It codes for CASSVSSNQPQHF.

This clone showed up just a few times. The gene calls are TRBV5-1 and TRBJ2-7; TRBD2 agrees at 10 bases. The CDR3 runs to 15 residues. V lost 0 bases, J lost 1 base, and 1 base stayed unmatched. The germline V gene encodes CDR1 SGHRS and CDR2 YFSETQ. In nucleotides, the CDR3 is TGCGCCAGCAGCTTGGGGACTAGCGGTTCCTACGAGCAGTACTTC. It specifies CASSLGTSGSYEQYF.

This chain connects TRBV28 to TRBJ1-1, with a weak D call TRBD1 (5 bases). V dropped 6 bases and J dropped 4 bases, with 12 bases sitting between them. The germline gives CDR1 MDHEN, CDR2 SYDVKM. This CDR3 has 13 residues. In DNA, the CDR3 is TGTGCCAGCAGCCTTTTAGGGGTCACTGAAGCTTTCTTT. Its translation is CASSLLGVTEAFF.

This clone was observed a single time. V usage is TRBV4-2 and J usage is TRBJ2-6, with 7 bases that match TRBD1. In germline, CDR1 is LGHNA, CDR2 YNFKEQ. The CDR3 is made up of 17 amino acids. Losses at the gene ends were 0 bases for V and 4 bases for J; bases not matched to a gene: 6. CDR3 sequence: CASSQDSRGPGANVLTF. The CDR3 coding sequence is TGTGCCAGCAGCCAAGATTCAAGGGGGCCCGGGGCCAACGTCCTGACTTTC.

This clone appeared once. This chain joins TRBV25-1 and TRBJ1-1; possible D gene TRBD1, 6 bases. V shed 2 bases and J shed 1 base, with 11 bases lying between them. Germline CDR1 is MGHDK and CDR2 is SYGVNS. This CDR3 has 15 residues. The CDR3 nucleotides are TGTGCCAGCAGTGAAACAGGGATCACGAACACTGAAGCTTTCTTT. Translated, it gives CASSETGITNTEAFF.

In this sample, this clone turned up once. The gene calls are TRBV6-1 and TRBJ1-1; 7 bases align to TRBD1. CDR1 is MNHNS, CDR2 SASEGT, per germline. V shed 2 bases, J shed 0 bases, and the junction held 3 bases outside the gene matches. The CDR3 loop spans 15 amino acids. This CDR3 reads CASSEQGQLNTEAFF. The CDR3 DNA reads as TGTGCCAGCAGTGAACAGGGACAGTTGAACACTGAAGCTTTCTTT.

The J gene is TRBJ2-5, the V gene TRBV10-1; D not resolved. The CDR3 has 13 amino acids. The V and J ends lost 3 bases and 2 bases respectively, with 7 bases between them. Germline CDR1 and CDR2: WNHNN and SYGVQD (reference sequence). CDR3 in DNA: TGCGCCAGCAGTGATGGAGCGCAAGAGACCCAGTACTTC. This gives the protein CASSDGAQETQYF.

The chain joins TRBV5-1 to TRBJ1-1, with a weak D call TRBD1 (6 bases). Trimming took 4 bases from V and 1 from J, leaving 14 bases between them. Per germline, CDR1 SGHRS and CDR2 YFSETQ. This CDR3 is 15 amino acids long. CDR3 amino acids: CASSLRAGQNTEAFF. CDR3 nucleotides: TGCGCCAGCAGCCTGAGAGCGGGACAGAACACTGAAGCTTTCTTT.

This clone was detected once. This chain connects TRBV2 to TRBJ1-1, with D perhaps matching TRBD1 (5 bases). The CDR3 consists of 14 residues. Germline-derived CDR1 and CDR2 are SNHLY and FYNNEI. Trimming took 4 bases from V and 8 from J, leaving 17 bases between them. CDR3 in DNA: TGTGCCAGCAGTGGCATGGGGGGGAAGTCCGAAGCTTTCTTT. Encoded protein: CASSGMGGKSEAFF. The full variable domain, its missing parts supplied by reference TRBV2 and TRBJ1-1, is EPEVTQTPSHQVTQMGQEVILRCVPISNHLYFYWYRQILGQKVEFLVSFYNNEISEKSEIFDDQFSVERPDGSNFTLKIRSTKLEDSAMYFCASSGMGGKSEAFFGQGTRLTVV.

V usage is TRBV28 and J usage is TRBJ1-1; D is possibly TRBD1 (5 bases). Germline loops: CDR1 MDHEN, CDR2 SYDVKM. V dropped 5 bases and J dropped 3 bases, with 19 bases sitting between them. This CDR3 has 16 amino acids. CDR3 nucleotides: TGTGCCAGCAGTACACCTCTGGGGGGTATGCACACTGAAGCTTTCTTT. It specifies CASSTPLGGMHTEAFF.

This chain uses TRBV11-1 with TRBJ2-7; 7 positions match TRBD1. The CDR3 is 14 amino acids. Germline-derived CDR1 and CDR2 are SGHAT and FQDESV (reference sequence). After removal of 5 bases from V and 1 base from J, the junction contained 5 bases not matched to a gene. CDR3 region: CASSPGQESYEQYF. The CDR3 nucleotides read TGTGCCAGCAGCCCCGGACAGGAATCCTACGAGCAGTACTTC.

J is TRBJ2-5 and V is TRBV7-3, with 7 bases matching TRBD1. Trimming removed 5 bases from V and 5 bases from J; junction bases left unmatched: 5. The CDR3 contains 13 residues. Germline V gene lookup returns CDR1 SGHTA and CDR2 FQGTGA. CDR3 residues: CASSPGQRETQYF. The CDR3 DNA reads as TGTGCCAGCAGCCCGGGACAGAGGGAGACCCAGTACTTC.

The V call is TRBV19, the J call TRBJ2-7; D might be TRBD1 (6 bases). CDR1 and CDR2 from the germline V gene are LNHDA and SQIVND (reference sequence). This CDR3 contains 16 residues. Deletions cut 1 base from V and 0 bases from J, with 13 bases between. This CDR3 reads CASSIGRGWGSYEQYF. The CDR3 DNA sequence: TGTGCCAGTAGTATAGGCAGGGGCTGGGGCTCCTACGAGCAGTACTTC.

The chain couples TRBV7-9 to TRBJ1-1; maybe TRBD1 (6 bases). Trimming removed 3 bases from V and 11 bases from J, with 16 bases in between. Germline V gives CDR1 SEHNR, CDR2 FQNEAQ (reference sequence). The CDR3 has 13 amino acids. In DNA form, the CDR3 reads TGTGCCAGCAGCTTTTCAGGGGCCCTTGAGGCTTTCTTT. Translated, it gives CASSFSGALEAFF.

The V and J genes are TRBV2 and TRBJ2-7; TRBD1 agrees at 7 bases. Germline trimming cut 6 bases from V and 0 bases from J; bases unmatched to any gene: 8. Germline lookup yields CDR1 SNHLY and CDR2 FYNNEI. This CDR3 spans 15 amino acids. CDR3 region: CASRVDRLDSYEQYF. CDR3 in DNA: TGTGCCAGCAGGGTGGACAGGCTGGACTCCTACGAGCAGTACTTC.

The rearrangement links TRBV25-1 to TRBJ1-3; D remains ambiguous. Germline lookup yields CDR1 MGHDK and CDR2 SYGVNS. The CDR3 has 12 amino acids. Trimming removed 4 bases at V and 2 bases at J, with 3 bases between. CDR3 DNA: TGTGCCAGCAGTGGGCCTGGAAACACCATATATTTT. Protein sequence: CASSGPGNTIYF. Full variable domain (missing parts from reference TRBV25-1 and TRBJ1-3): EADIYQTPRYLVIGTGKKITLECSQTMGHDKMYWYQQDPGMELHLIHYSYGVNSTEKGDLSSESTVSRIRTEHFPLTLESARPSHTSQYLCASSGPGNTIYFGEGSWLTVV.

The chain recombines TRBV5-1 with TRBJ2-2, with 15 bases aligning to TRBD2. The CDR3 is made up of 17 amino acids. V lost 3 bases, J lost 2 bases, and 2 bases stayed unmatched. Germline V gives CDR1 SGHRS, CDR2 YFSETQ. CDR3 loop: CASSSGLAGGNTGELFF. CDR3 DNA: TGCGCCAGCAGCTCGGGACTAGCGGGGGGCAACACCGGGGAGCTGTTTTTT.

The chain carries TRBV27 and TRBJ2-7; TRBD2 agrees at 8 bases. Germline CDR1 and CDR2: MNHEY and SMNVEV (reference sequence). The CDR3 sequence is 15 residues long. V lost 2 bases and J lost 0; bases outside the gene matches: 3. The CDR3 DNA follows: TGTGCCAGCAGTTTAGCTAGCGGGCCCTCCTACGAGCAGTACTTC. It yields the protein CASSLASGPSYEQYF.

The CDR3 spells CASSRTGSNEQFF. Written as DNA, the CDR3 is TGTGCCAGCAGTAGGACAGGGTCTAATGAGCAGTTCTTC. The chain combines TRBV6-5 with TRBJ2-1; 8 bases fit TRBD1. V shed 5 bases, J shed 7 bases, and the junction held 4 bases outside the gene matches. The CDR3 has 13 amino acids. Germline CDR1 reads MNHEY; CDR2 reads SVGAGI.

The V call is TRBV7-9, the J call TRBJ2-1, with 14 bases matching TRBD2. There are 16 residues in the CDR3. The V segment lost 5 bases and the J segment 10 bases; nucleotides outside the gene matches: 10. Germline V gene lookup returns CDR1 SEHNR and CDR2 FQNEAQ (reference sequence). CDR3 DNA sequence: TGTGCCAGCAGCCTCCGGGGGACTAGCGGGAGTAGAGAGCAGTTCTTC. Translation: CASSLRGTSGSREQFF.

V gene TRBV5-1 combines with J gene TRBJ2-1; 11 bases match TRBD1. The junction had 2 bases not matched to a gene; V was cut back by 0 bases and J by 9 bases. This CDR3 comprises 14 residues. From germline, CDR1 is SGHRS and CDR2 YFSETQ. This CDR3 is CASSLGTGGVEQFF. DNA of the CDR3: TGCGCCAGCAGCTTGGGGACAGGGGGCGTTGAGCAGTTCTTC.